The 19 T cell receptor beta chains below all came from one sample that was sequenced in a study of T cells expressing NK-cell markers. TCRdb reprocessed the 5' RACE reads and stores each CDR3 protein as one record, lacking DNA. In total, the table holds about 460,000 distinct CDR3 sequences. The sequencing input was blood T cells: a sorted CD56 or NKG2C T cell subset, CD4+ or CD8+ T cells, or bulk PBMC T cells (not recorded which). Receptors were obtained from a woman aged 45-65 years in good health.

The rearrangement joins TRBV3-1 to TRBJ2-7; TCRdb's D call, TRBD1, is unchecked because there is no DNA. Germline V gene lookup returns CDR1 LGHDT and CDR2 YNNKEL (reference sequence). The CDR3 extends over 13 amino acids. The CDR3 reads CASSLDRGYEQYF.

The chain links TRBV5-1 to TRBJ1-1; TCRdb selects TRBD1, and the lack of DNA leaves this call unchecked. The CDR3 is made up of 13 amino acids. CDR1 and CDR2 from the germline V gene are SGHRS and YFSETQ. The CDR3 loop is CASSPGLRDEAFF.

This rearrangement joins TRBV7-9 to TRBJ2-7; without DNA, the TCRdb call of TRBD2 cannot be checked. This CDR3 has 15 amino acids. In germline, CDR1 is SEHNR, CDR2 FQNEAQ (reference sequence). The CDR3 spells CASSSRLRGFYEQYF.

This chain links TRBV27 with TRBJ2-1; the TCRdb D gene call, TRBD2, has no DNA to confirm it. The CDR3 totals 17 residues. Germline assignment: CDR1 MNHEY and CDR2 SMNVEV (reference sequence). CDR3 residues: CASRKLGTSVVYNEQFF.

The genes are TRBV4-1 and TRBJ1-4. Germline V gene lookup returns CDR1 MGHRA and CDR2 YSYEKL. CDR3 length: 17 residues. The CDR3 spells CASSQDKAGRPVGKLFF.

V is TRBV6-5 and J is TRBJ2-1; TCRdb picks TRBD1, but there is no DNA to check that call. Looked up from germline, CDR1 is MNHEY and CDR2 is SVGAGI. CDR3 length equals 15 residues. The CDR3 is CASSRRTVLRNEQFF.

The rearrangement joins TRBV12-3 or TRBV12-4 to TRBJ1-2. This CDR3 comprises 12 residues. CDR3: CASSLGVFGYTF.

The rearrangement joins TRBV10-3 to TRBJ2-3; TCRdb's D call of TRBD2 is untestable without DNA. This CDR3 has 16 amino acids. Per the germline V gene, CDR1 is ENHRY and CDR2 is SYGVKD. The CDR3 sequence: CAISLSGLAGVDTQYF.

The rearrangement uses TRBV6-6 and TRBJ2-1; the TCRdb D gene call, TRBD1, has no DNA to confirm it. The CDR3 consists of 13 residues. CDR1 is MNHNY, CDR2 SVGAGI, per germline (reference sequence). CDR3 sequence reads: CASSYVGGKGQFF.

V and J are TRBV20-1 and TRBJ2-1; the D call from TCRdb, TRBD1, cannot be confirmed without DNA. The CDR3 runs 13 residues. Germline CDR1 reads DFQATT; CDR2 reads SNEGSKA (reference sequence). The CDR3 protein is CSAERGGNNEQFF.

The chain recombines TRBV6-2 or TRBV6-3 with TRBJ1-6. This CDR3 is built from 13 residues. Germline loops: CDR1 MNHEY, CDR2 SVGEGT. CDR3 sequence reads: CASSYTGNSPLHF.

Here the CDR3 reads CASRITGTANTEAFF. This chain connects TRBV12-3 or TRBV12-4 to TRBJ1-1; TCRdb reports TRBD1, a call that lacks DNA to check it against. The CDR3 has 15 residues.

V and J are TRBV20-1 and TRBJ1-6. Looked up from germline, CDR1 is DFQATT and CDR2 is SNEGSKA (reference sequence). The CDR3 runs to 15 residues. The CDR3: CSARAPNGVNSPLHF.

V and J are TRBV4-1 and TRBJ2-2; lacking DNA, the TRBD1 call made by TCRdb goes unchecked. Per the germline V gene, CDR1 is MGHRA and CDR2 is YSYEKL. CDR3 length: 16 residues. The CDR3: CASRRAPFRDTGELFF.

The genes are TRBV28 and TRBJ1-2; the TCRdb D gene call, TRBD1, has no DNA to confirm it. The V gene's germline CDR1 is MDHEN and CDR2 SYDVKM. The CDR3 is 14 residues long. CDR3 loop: CASSPREQGYGYTF.

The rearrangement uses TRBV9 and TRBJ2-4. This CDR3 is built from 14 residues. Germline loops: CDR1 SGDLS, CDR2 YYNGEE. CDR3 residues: CASSVASRSNIQYF.

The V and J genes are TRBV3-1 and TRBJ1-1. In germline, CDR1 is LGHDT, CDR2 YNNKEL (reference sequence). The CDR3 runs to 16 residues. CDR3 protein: CASSQEGGSMNTEAFF. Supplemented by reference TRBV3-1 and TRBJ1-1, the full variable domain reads DTAVSQTPKYLVTQMGNDKSIKCEQNLGHDTMYWYKQDSKKFLKIMFSYNNKELIINETVPNRFSPKSPDKAHLNLHINSLELGDSAVYFCASSQEGGSMNTEAFFGQGTRLTVV.

CDR3 loop: CASSLARGRGDEQFF. The chain uses TRBV12-3 or TRBV12-4 and TRBJ2-1; checking the TCRdb D call of TRBD2 is not possible without DNA. The CDR3 runs 15 residues.

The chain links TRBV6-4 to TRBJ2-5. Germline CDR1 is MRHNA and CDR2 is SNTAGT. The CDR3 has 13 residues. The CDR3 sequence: CASSESPTGTQYF.